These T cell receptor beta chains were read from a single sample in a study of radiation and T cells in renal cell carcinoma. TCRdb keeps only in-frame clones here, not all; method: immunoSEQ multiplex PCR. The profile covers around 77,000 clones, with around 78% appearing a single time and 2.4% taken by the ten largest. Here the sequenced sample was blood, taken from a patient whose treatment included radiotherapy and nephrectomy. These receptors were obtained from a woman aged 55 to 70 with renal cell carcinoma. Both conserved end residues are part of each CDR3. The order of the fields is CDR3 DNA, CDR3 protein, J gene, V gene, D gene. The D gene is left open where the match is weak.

TGTGCCAGCAGCTTACGCGGAGGTTCCTACAATGAGCAGTTCTTC | CASSLRGGSYNEQFF | TRBJ2-1 | TRBV7-3 | -
TGTGCCAGCAGCTTACAAGGGGGCGCCAATCAGCCCCAGCATTTT | CASSLQGGANQPQHF | TRBJ1-5 | TRBV7-3 | TRBD1
TGTGCCAGCACCTCCGGGGGACAGATCGTGTACAATGAGCAGTTCTTC | CASTSGGQIVYNEQFF | TRBJ2-1 | TRBV28 | -
TGTGCCAGTGCCACAGGAAGGAACACTGAAGCTTTCTTT | CASATGRNTEAFF | TRBJ1-1 | TRBV19 | -
TGTGCCAGCAGCGTAGCCCCACAGGGTACTGAAGCTTTCTTT | CASSVAPQGTEAFF | TRBJ1-1 | TRBV9 | -
TGTGCCAGCAGCTTAGGGGGACAGGGGATCTTCTATGGCTACACCTTC | CASSLGGQGIFYGYTF | TRBJ1-2 | TRBV7-9 | TRBD1
TGTGCCAGCTCACCAGCAGGTGTGAGCCAGCCCCAGCATTTT | CASSPAGVSQPQHF | TRBJ1-5 | TRBV18 | -
TGCGCCAGCAGCTTACTCCCAGGGGCGAATGAAAAACTGTTTTTT | CASSLLPGANEKLFF | TRBJ1-4 | TRBV5-1 | -
TGTGCCAGCAGTTACTGGGCTACTTCTAACAATGAGCAGTTCTTC | CASSYWATSNNEQFF | TRBJ2-1 | TRBV6-5 | -
TGTGCCAGCAGCCACCGGGACAGGGGGCTGACCCTCCACTTT | CASSHRDRGLTLHF | TRBJ1-6 | TRBV16 | TRBD1
TGTGCCAGCAGCCGGGCCGGACAGGGACATGGCTACACCTTC | CASSRAGQGHGYTF | TRBJ1-2 | TRBV5-5 | TRBD1
TGTGCCAGCAGCGTAGCTACAGGGCAGGGGGCAAATTACGAGCAGTACTTC | CASSVATGQGANYEQYF | TRBJ2-7 | TRBV9 | TRBD1
TGTGCCATCGGGGACAGCATGAACACTGAAGCTTTCTTT | CAIGDSMNTEAFF | TRBJ1-1 | TRBV10-3 | TRBD1